This passage covers 30 T cell receptor beta chains from one sample sequenced in a study of naive and memory T cell subsets. No antigen has been assigned to these receptors. Whole-study results and caveats: A few larger clonotypes appeared in naive repertoires, especially CD8, possibly memory cells re-expressing CD45RA.

An equimolar mix of two oligonucleotides served as the beta constant-region primer for TRBC1 and TRBC2. The ligated cDNA underwent four PCR rounds using SP2 and nested alpha and beta constant-region primers. TCRdb analysed the UMI-ligation and nested PCR reads with MiXCR anew, one entry per CDR3 protein. This table holds 85,000 to 130,000 distinct CDR3 sequences, more than 14% found once. Material: naive CD8+ T cells from blood. Receptor source: a human donor in good health.

This clonotype was seen more than once but under ten times. The genes are TRBV28 and TRBJ1-3, with D perhaps matching TRBD1 (5 bases). The V gene lost 5 bases and the J gene lost 0 bases, with 14 bases spanning the gap. This CDR3 spans 16 amino acids. Germline V gene sequence: CDR1 MDHEN, CDR2 SYDVKM. The CDR3 DNA follows: TGTGCCAGCAGTGGGGACGACACGAACTCTGGAAACACCATATATTTT. This sequence encodes CASSGDDTNSGNTIYF.

The rearrangement uses TRBV30 and TRBJ1-1; D not resolved. The CDR3 has 12 amino acids. Germline V gives CDR1 GTSNPN, CDR2 SVGIG (reference sequence). V lost 1 base, J lost 8 bases, and 11 bases lay in between. CDR3 nucleotide sequence: TGTGCCTGGAGTGGATCAAGCACAGAAGCTTTCTTT. This gives the protein CAWSGSSTEAFF. Together with reference TRBV30 and TRBJ1-1, the CDR3 gives the full variable domain: SQTIHQWPATLVQPVGSPLSLECTVEGTSNPNLYWYRQAAGRGLQLLFYSVGIGQISSEVPQNLSASRPQDRQFILSSKKLLLSDSGFYLCAWSGSSTEAFFGQGTRLTVV.

This clonotype has a handful of counts. The chain's CDR3 is CASSEALNTEAFF. The CDR3 nucleotides read TGTGCCAGCAGTGAGGCCCTGAACACTGAAGCTTTCTTT. This chain connects TRBV12-3 or TRBV12-4 to TRBJ1-1; D remains ambiguous. The length of the CDR3 is 13 residues. The V gene lost 5 bases and the J gene lost 0 bases, with 7 bases spanning the gap.

This clonotype appeared a few times. V usage is TRBV12-3 or TRBV12-4 and J usage is TRBJ2-3; D unclear. This CDR3 is built from 11 residues. V was pared by 2 bases and J by 6 bases, with 3 bases between. CDR3 in DNA: TGTGCCAGCAGTTTATGGGATACGCAGTATTTT. It codes for CASSLWDTQYF.

This clonotype has a handful of counts. The rearrangement joins TRBV19 to TRBJ2-1; D is perhaps TRBD1 (6 bases). The ends were cut back, 5 bases at V and 10 bases at J, with 21 bases in the middle. This CDR3 has 15 amino acids. Germline lookup yields CDR1 LNHDA and CDR2 SQIVND (reference sequence). The CDR3 is CASSGMGARGSEQFF. The CDR3 DNA reads as TGTGCCAGTAGTGGGATGGGGGCCCGAGGCTCCGAGCAGTTCTTC.

This clonotype was recorded at least ten times. This sequence joins TRBV6-5 and TRBJ2-7; 9 positions match TRBD1. The CDR3 has 13 residues. The V gene end was trimmed by 6 bases and the J gene end by 6 bases; junction bases not matched to a gene: 6. The V gene's germline CDR1 is MNHEY and CDR2 SVGAGI. The CDR3 nucleotides read TGTGCCAGCAGCGAACAGGGGGCGGGCGAGCAGTACTTC. Amino acid sequence: CASSEQGAGEQYF.

This clonotype was counted a few times. This chain uses TRBV5-1 with TRBJ2-1; the D is unclear. The germline gives CDR1 SGHRS, CDR2 YFSETQ. The CDR3 runs 12 residues. Trimming removed 2 bases from V and 9 bases from J, with 9 bases in between. The CDR3: CASSFESSEQFF. In DNA, the CDR3 is TGCGCCAGCAGCTTCGAATCGAGTGAGCAGTTCTTC.

There are many counts of this clonotype. The V call is TRBV20-1, the J call TRBJ2-3; D is perhaps TRBD2 (6 bases). The CDR3 runs 16 residues. Per germline, CDR1 DFQATT and CDR2 SNEGSKA (reference sequence). Deletions cut 1 base from V and 2 bases from J, with 16 bases between. CDR3 nucleotides: TGCAGTGCTAGAGGCGGTGACGGGAGACTCACAGATACGCAGTATTTT. Encoded protein: CSARGGDGRLTDTQYF.

This chain links TRBV2 with TRBJ2-1; no reliable D call. Germline loops: CDR1 SNHLY, CDR2 FYNNEI. The V end lost 1 base, the J end lost 5 bases, and 9 bases lay between the germline ends. This CDR3 is built from 14 residues. The CDR3 DNA sequence: TGTGCCAGCAGTGAAGTTCCAAGTAACAATGAGCAGTTCTTC. This sequence encodes CASSEVPSNNEQFF.

V usage is TRBV20-1 and J usage is TRBJ2-7; unclear D gene. This CDR3 is built from 13 residues. Germline V gives CDR1 DFQATT, CDR2 SNEGSKA (reference sequence). The V end was cut by 4 bases, the J end by 3 bases, with 13 bases between. CDR3 nucleotide sequence: TGCAGTGCTACGGAACGGACCCTCTACGAGCAGTACTTC. Translating gives CSATERTLYEQYF.

The genes are TRBV2 and TRBJ2-1; D is perhaps TRBD1 (5 bases). CDR3 length: 17 residues. Trimming removed 1 base at V and 0 bases at J, with 13 bases between. Germline CDR1 and CDR2: SNHLY and FYNNEI. CDR3 amino acids: CASSEVGRASSYNEQFF. In nucleotides, the CDR3 is TGTGCCAGCAGTGAAGTTGGCAGGGCGAGCTCCTACAATGAGCAGTTCTTC.

This clonotype was found many times. For the CDR3, the DNA is TGTGCCAGCAGGACCACAGATACGCAGTATTTT. Translated, it gives CASRTTDTQYF. This chain links TRBV27 with TRBJ2-3; unclear D gene. Trimming cost V 6 bases and J 2 bases, with 3 bases left between them. The CDR3 consists of 11 residues. Per germline, CDR1 MNHEY and CDR2 SMNVEV (reference sequence).

This chain connects TRBV5-1 to TRBJ2-7; D ambiguous. CDR3 length equals 14 residues. Trimming left V 0 bases short and J 10 bases short, with 17 bases between. Germline values: CDR1 SGHRS, CDR2 YFSETQ. The CDR3 sequence: CASSLESIPTLQYF. CDR3 nucleotide sequence: TGCGCCAGCAGCTTGGAGAGTATCCCTACCTTACAGTACTTC.

This sequence joins TRBV23-1 and TRBJ2-4; tentatively, D is TRBD1 (6 bases). TRBV23-1 is an ORF for which the function is uncertain. The V end was cut by 7 bases, the J end by 8 bases, with 18 bases between. This CDR3 contains 14 residues. The CDR3 here is CASTPGHQIHIQYF. In DNA, the CDR3 is TGCGCCAGCACTCCGGGACATCAAATCCACATTCAGTACTTC.

The chain uses TRBV27 and TRBJ2-1; D gene ambiguous. V was trimmed by 5 bases and J by 0 bases, leaving 11 bases between them. The V gene's germline CDR1 is MNHEY and CDR2 SMNVEV (reference sequence). CDR3 length: 15 amino acids. Here the CDR3 reads CASSPDVSSYNEQFF. CDR3 nucleotide sequence: TGTGCCAGCAGTCCGGACGTTAGCTCCTACAATGAGCAGTTCTTC.

This clonotype was recorded many times. The rearrangement links TRBV12-3 or TRBV12-4 to TRBJ1-4; D not resolved. The ends were cut back, 2 bases at V and 8 bases at J, with 6 bases in the middle. This CDR3 is 12 amino acids long. CDR3 in amino acids: CASSLIREKLFF. The CDR3 DNA reads as TGTGCCAGCAGTTTAATACGCGAAAAACTGTTTTTT.

V and J are TRBV12-3 or TRBV12-4 and TRBJ2-1, with TRBD2 matching 11 bases. The CDR3 contains 15 residues. V dropped 6 bases and J dropped 9; count of bases not matched to a gene: 10. The CDR3 DNA follows: TGTGCCAGCAGCCCGACTAGCGGGAATGGTATTGAGCAGTTCTTC. This translates into CASSPTSGNGIEQFF.

This clonotype was seen repeatedly, ten times or more. This sequence joins TRBV11-2 and TRBJ2-1, with 14 positions matching TRBD2. J was trimmed by 8 bases and V by 4 bases; bases with no gene match: 13. The germline gives CDR1 SGHAT, CDR2 FQNNGV. The length of the CDR3 is 18 residues. This chain's CDR3 is CASSSPTGTSGSIYEQFF. The DNA for the CDR3 is TGTGCCAGCAGCTCGCCAACCGGGACTAGCGGGAGTATCTATGAGCAGTTCTTC.

This clonotype was seen a few times. The gene calls are TRBV5-4 and TRBJ1-2, with D possibly TRBD1 on 5 matching bases. This CDR3 has 20 residues. Germline V gives CDR1 SGHNT, CDR2 YYREEE (reference sequence). Trimming cost V 2 bases and J 7 bases, with 33 bases left between them. The CDR3, as DNA: TGTGCCAGCAGCTTCAACCCCACCGGGGAACAGGTAGACTACTGGGCTGGCTACACCTTC. Translated: CASSFNPTGEQVDYWAGYTF.

This chain connects TRBV21-1 to TRBJ1-6; no DNA check was done on the table's D call, TRBD1. TRBV21-1 is an annotated pseudogene. There are 15 residues in the CDR3. The CDR3 DNA reads TGTGCCAGCAGATGGGATGGACAGCAAAATTCACCCCTCCACTTT. Its protein is CASRWDGQQNSPLHF.

This clonotype has ten or more counts. This chain links TRBV7-2 with TRBJ2-7; 7 bases agree with TRBD2. The CDR3 totals 14 residues. The V and J ends lost 1 base and 5 bases, in that order; junction bases with no gene match: 5. Germline lookup yields CDR1 SGHTA and CDR2 FQGNSA. The CDR3 DNA reads TGTGCCAGCAGCTTAGGACTGCGGGAGCACGAGCAGTACTTC. Translation: CASSLGLREHEQYF. Using reference TRBV7-2 and TRBJ2-7 for the parts outside the CDR3, the full variable domain is GAGVSQSPSNKVTEKGKDVELRCDPISGHTALYWYRQSLGQGLEFLIYFQGNSAPDKSGLPSDRFSAERTGGSVSTLTIQRTQQEDSAVYLCASSLGLREHEQYFGPGTRLTVT.

This clonotype was seen at least ten times. The chain employs TRBV20-1 and TRBJ1-5, with D tentatively TRBD1 (5 bases). CDR3 length equals 16 residues. Trimming removed 4 bases at V and 4 bases at J, with 20 bases between. CDR1 and CDR2 (germline): DFQATT, SNEGSKA (reference sequence). The CDR3 protein is CSAIAGGGAINQPQHF. CDR3 sequence (DNA): TGCAGTGCTATAGCCGGGGGAGGGGCGATTAATCAGCCCCAGCATTTT.

The chain is built from TRBV7-2 and TRBJ2-7; tentatively, D is TRBD2 (5 bases). Between the trimmed V and J ends, which lost 7 bases and 1 base, there was a span of 11 bases. Germline loops: CDR1 SGHTA, CDR2 FQGNSA. The CDR3 is made up of 13 amino acids. CDR3 in DNA: TGTGCCAGCAACCAAGGGAGTTCCTACGAGCAGTACTTC. Amino acids: CASNQGSSYEQYF.

This clonotype was seen at least ten times. The rearrangement links TRBV9 to TRBJ2-1; D remains ambiguous. Trimming removed 2 bases from V and 5 bases from J, with 2 bases in between. This CDR3 has 11 amino acids. Germline assignment: CDR1 SGDLS and CDR2 YYNGEE. In DNA, the CDR3 is TGTGCCAGCAGCGTTGACAATGAGCAGTTCTTC. Its protein product is CASSVDNEQFF.

This clonotype was seen many times. The chain is built from TRBV25-1 and TRBJ2-2; TRBD1 is a possible D gene (6 bases). CDR1 is MGHDK and CDR2 is SYGVNS in the germline V gene. The CDR3 loop spans 16 amino acids. V gave up 1 base and J gave up 3 bases, with 12 bases separating them. CDR3 loop: CASSEFVGADTGELFF. In nucleotides, the CDR3 is TGTGCCAGCAGTGAATTTGTGGGGGCGGACACCGGGGAGCTGTTTTTT.

Only one count was recorded for this clonotype. The V gene is TRBV27, the J gene TRBJ2-7; maybe TRBD2 (5 bases). Germline CDR1 MNHEY, CDR2 SMNVEV (reference sequence). This CDR3 has 14 residues. Trimming cost V 8 bases and J 3 bases, with 17 bases left between them. Here the CDR3 DNA reads TGTGCCAGCGGTGCCGGACTCGTCCTCTACGAGCAGTACTTC. Amino acids: CASGAGLVLYEQYF.

The chain joins TRBV12-3 or TRBV12-4 to TRBJ2-1; possible D gene TRBD2, 5 bases. This CDR3 has 16 amino acids. The V end lost 6 bases, the J end lost 0 bases, and 15 bases lay between the germline ends. The CDR3 region is CASSQSVGVSYNEQFF. In DNA form, the CDR3 reads TGTGCCAGCAGCCAGTCCGTCGGGGTCTCCTACAATGAGCAGTTCTTC.

The gene calls are TRBV24-1 and TRBJ2-2; D call uncertain. The germline CDR1 and CDR2 sequences are KGHDR and SFDVKD. The CDR3 consists of 11 residues. Trimming removed 3 bases at V and 6 bases at J, with 1 base between. The CDR3 DNA reads TGTGCCACCAGTGATGCCGGGGAGCTGTTTTTT. It translates to CATSDAGELFF.

This chain joins TRBV12-5 and TRBJ1-2; 8 bases match TRBD1. In germline, CDR1 is LGHNT, CDR2 FRNRAP. The junction had 10 bases not matched to a gene; V was cut back by 6 bases and J by 4 bases. CDR3 length: 15 residues. For the CDR3, the DNA is TGTGCTAGTGGCCTAGGGACAGGCGTCACCTATGGCTACACCTTC. Protein product: CASGLGTGVTYGYTF.

This clonotype was recorded at least ten times. The chain couples TRBV10-3 to TRBJ1-4, with TRBD1 matching 7 bases. The CDR3 consists of 15 residues. Trimming removed 0 bases from V and 4 bases from J; junction bases left unmatched: 2. CDR1 and CDR2 from the germline V gene are ENHRY and SYGVKD. The CDR3 reads CAISESGQDNEKLFF. DNA for the CDR3: TGTGCCATCAGTGAGTCAGGACAGGATAATGAAAAACTGTTTTTT.